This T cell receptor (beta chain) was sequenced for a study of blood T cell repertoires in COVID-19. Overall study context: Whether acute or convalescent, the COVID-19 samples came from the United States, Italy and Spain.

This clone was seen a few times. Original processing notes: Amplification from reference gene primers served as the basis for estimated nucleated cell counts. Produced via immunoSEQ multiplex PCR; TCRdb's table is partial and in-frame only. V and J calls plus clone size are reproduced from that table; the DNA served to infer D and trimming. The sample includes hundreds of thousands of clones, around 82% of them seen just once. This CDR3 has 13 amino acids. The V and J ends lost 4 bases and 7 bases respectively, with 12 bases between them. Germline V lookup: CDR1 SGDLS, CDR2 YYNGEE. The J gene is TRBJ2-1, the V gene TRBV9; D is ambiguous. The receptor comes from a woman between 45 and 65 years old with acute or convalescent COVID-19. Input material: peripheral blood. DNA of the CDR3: TGTGCCAGCAGCCCCCACTCCGCGAATGAGCAGTTCTTC. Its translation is CASSPHSANEQFF.